This is a list of T cell receptor beta chains from one sample in a study of blood T cell repertoires in COVID-19. Data came from immunoSEQ multiplex PCR; TCRdb stores just in-frame clones and leaves some out. The sample records around 60,000 clones, 75% to 95% being singletons. Sample: peripheral blood. The receptors were gathered from a woman of 80 years or more with active COVID-19. CDR3s include the opening cysteine and the closing phenylalanine or tryptophan. Fields, in order: V gene, J gene, D gene, clone size, CDR3 protein, CDR3 DNA. A D gene is named only where the DNA matches it firmly. A row's size may be missing; if present it is once, few, many or a size class.

>TRBV7-7|TRBJ2-2|.|.
CASSFGERTGELFF
TGTGCCAGCAGCTTCGGGGAGAGAACCGGGGAGCTGTTTTTT
>TRBV30|TRBJ2-2|.|.
CAWSPWPELFF
TGTGCCTGGAGTCCCTGGCCGGAGCTGTTTTTT
>TRBV9|TRBJ2-2|.|once
CASSGGTAGTGELFF
TGTGCCAGCAGCGGCGGGACTGCGGGGACCGGGGAGCTGTTTTTT
>TRBV2|TRBJ2-3|TRBD1|.
CASRQGAVADTQYF
TGTGCCAGCCGACAGGGGGCTGTGGCAGATACGCAGTATTTT
>TRBV24-1|TRBJ2-5|TRBD1|.
CATSDPGQSEETQYF
TGTGCCACCAGTGACCCGGGACAGTCCGAAGAGACCCAGTACTTC
>TRBV29-1|TRBJ2-5|TRBD2|.
CSAVPLAGVLETQYF
TGCAGCGCTGTTCCCCTAGCGGGAGTCTTGGAGACCCAGTACTTC
>TRBV10-3|TRBJ1-1|.|.
CAISGSVGTEAFF
TGTGCCATCAGTGGTTCGGTTGGCACTGAAGCTTTCTTT
>TRBV7-2|TRBJ2-3|TRBD1|.
CASSVRQGSDTQYF
TGTGCCAGCAGCGTCAGACAGGGTTCAGATACGCAGTATTTT
>TRBV9|TRBJ2-3|.|.
CASSVGYTSTDTQYF
TGTGCCAGCAGCGTAGGTTATACTAGCACAGATACGCAGTATTTT
>TRBV6-5|TRBJ2-7|.|.
CASSRLYYEQYF
TGTGCCAGCAGTAGACTATACTACGAGCAGTACTTC
>TRBV7-9|TRBJ1-1|TRBD1|.
CASSSSRRTGGNTEAFF
TGTGCCAGCAGCTCCTCCAGACGGACAGGGGGGAACACTGAAGCTTTCTTT
>TRBV24-1|TRBJ2-1|TRBD2|.
CATSDRLAGYNEQFF
TGTGCCACCAGTGATCGACTAGCGGGATACAATGAGCAGTTCTTC
>TRBV24-1|TRBJ2-1|TRBD1|.
CATSTGTGSHNEQFF
TGTGCCACCAGCACCGGGACAGGGTCCCACAATGAGCAGTTCTTC
>TRBV12-2|TRBJ1-3|.|.
CASRLKPSGQGSGNTIYF
TGTGCAAGTCGCTTAAAACCATCTGGACAGGGCTCTGGAAACACCATATATTTT
>TRBV29-1|TRBJ2-1|TRBD1|.
CSVPRQGPNEQFF
TGCAGCGTTCCGCGACAGGGACCCAATGAGCAGTTCTTC
>TRBV6-1|TRBJ1-5|TRBD1|.
CASSDYGRDRLLRNQPQHF
TGTGCCAGCAGTGATTATGGTAGGGACAGACTACTAAGGAATCAGCCCCAGCATTTT
>TRBV3-1/TRBV3-2|TRBJ2-3|.|once
CASSQGSAYTQYF
TGTGCCAGCAGCCAAGGGAGTGCATATACGCAGTATTTT